This is a list of T cell receptor beta chains from one sample in a study of CD8 T cells in Susac syndrome. MiXCR, run by TCRdb on the immunoSEQ multiplex PCR reads, gives a single entry per CDR3 protein. Of 190,000 or so distinct CDR3 sequences in the sample, 90% to 95% were seen once. The specimen sequenced was CD4+ T cells from PBMCs. Receptors were obtained from a human donor with multiple sclerosis. Each CDR3 is given with its conserved first and last residue. A D gene is named only where the DNA matches it firmly. For some rows the clone size is stated as once, few or many, or as a class when expanded; others skip it.

j_gene,abundance,d_gene,v_gene,CDR3aa,CDR3nt
TRBJ1-4,-,-,TRBV30,CAWSGGATNEKLFF,TGTGCCTGGAGTGGGGGTGCAACTAATGAAAAACTGTTTTTT
TRBJ2-6,-,TRBD2,TRBV4-2,CASSLSRPAGLSSGANVLTF,TGTGCCAGCAGCCTAAGTAGGCCAGCGGGGCTTTCGTCTGGGGCCAACGTCCTGACTTTC
TRBJ2-7,once,TRBD2,TRBV2,CASNGLAGAYEQYF,TGTGCCAGCAATGGACTAGCGGGAGCCTACGAGCAGTACTTC
TRBJ2-6,-,-,TRBV2,CAGRGQSGANVLTF,TGTGCCGGCAGAGGGCAATCTGGGGCCAACGTCCTGACTTTC
TRBJ1-1,-,-,TRBV20-1,CSAEATLPNTEAFF,TGCAGTGCCGAAGCAACACTCCCGAACACTGAAGCTTTCTTT
TRBJ2-1,-,-,TRBV24-1,CATMAGPIGEQFF,TGTGCCACCATGGCGGGCCCTATCGGTGAGCAGTTCTTC
TRBJ2-1,-,-,TRBV9,CASSVGSANEQFF,TGTGCCAGCAGCGTAGGATCGGCGAATGAGCAGTTCTTC
TRBJ2-3,-,TRBD2,TRBV9,CASSIGLAMSTDTQYF,TGTGCCAGCAGCATTGGACTAGCGATGAGCACAGATACGCAGTATTTT
TRBJ2-5,-,-,TRBV4-1,CASSSRGPQETQYF,TGCGCCAGCAGCTCGAGAGGGCCTCAAGAGACCCAGTACTTC
TRBJ1-1,-,-,TRBV13,CASSTRNTEAFF,TGTGCCAGCAGTACCCGGAACACTGAAGCTTTCTTT
TRBJ2-3,-,TRBD2,TRBV19,CASKAGGPDTQYF,TGTGCCAGTAAAGCGGGAGGGCCAGATACGCAGTATTTT
TRBJ2-4,-,-,TRBV2,CASSEENIQYF,TGTGCCAGCAGTGAGGAAAACATTCAGTACTTC
TRBJ1-5,-,TRBD1,TRBV20-1,CSARDQGQASNQPQHF,TGCAGTGCTAGAGATCAGGGACAGGCCAGCAATCAGCCCCAGCATTTT
TRBJ2-7,-,TRBD2,TRBV24-1,CATSQAGGYEQYF,TGTGCCACCAGTCAAGCGGGAGGCTACGAGCAGTACTTC
TRBJ1-4,-,-,TRBV29-1,CSVRGSGLSTNEKLFF,TGCAGCGTAAGGGGGTCAGGGTTGTCGACTAATGAAAAACTGTTTTTT
TRBJ2-5,-,-,TRBV12-3/TRBV12-4,CASSSGLPQETQYF,TGTGCCAGCAGTTCCGGGCTTCCCCAAGAGACCCAGTACTTC
TRBJ1-1,-,-,TRBV19,CASSIGRPEAFF,TGTGCCAGTAGTATAGGAAGGCCAGAAGCTTTCTTT
TRBJ1-3,-,TRBD1,TRBV29-1,CSVGTGTQGGGNTIYF,TGCAGCGTTGGAACGGGAACACAGGGGGGTGGAAACACCATATATTTT
TRBJ1-2,-,TRBD1,TRBV2,CASRDGQGLGSGLGYTF,TGTGCCAGCAGAGACGGACAGGGACTCGGCTCGGGGCTTGGCTACACCTTC
TRBJ2-3,-,TRBD2,TRBV15,CATSRDLVASGREDTQYF,TGTGCCACCAGCAGAGATCTTGTTGCTAGCGGGAGGGAAGATACGCAGTATTTT
TRBJ2-1,-,-,TRBV10-3,CAIGSGGINEQFF,TGTGCCATCGGATCGGGCGGCATCAATGAGCAGTTCTTC
TRBJ2-2,once,-,TRBV7-9,CASSLDASTELLFF,TGTGCCAGCAGCTTAGATGCCTCAACCGAGTTGCTGTTTTTT
TRBJ2-5,-,TRBD2,TRBV7-2,CASSLNSGSGGTQYF,TGTGCCAGCAGCTTAAACAGCGGGAGTGGTGGGACCCAGTACTTC
TRBJ2-4,once,TRBD2,TRBV14,CASSRGGIQYF,TGTGCCAGCAGCCGGGGGGGCATTCAGTACTTC
TRBJ2-7,-,-,TRBV5-1,CASSLAQKSDEQYF,TGCGCCAGCAGCTTGGCCCAGAAGTCCGACGAGCAGTACTTC
TRBJ1-6,-,-,TRBV9,CASGSGNSPLHF,TGTGCCAGCGGGTCAGGGAATTCACCCCTCCACTTT
TRBJ2-3,-,-,TRBV11-3,CASSGVGGSTDTQYF,TGTGCCAGCAGCGGGGTAGGAGGGAGCACAGATACGCAGTATTTT
TRBJ2-1,-,-,TRBV11-1,CASSLSEVEQFF,TGTGCCAGCAGCTTATCGGAGGTTGAGCAGTTCTTC
TRBJ1-2,-,-,TRBV30,CAWTGFYGYTF,TGTGCCTGGACAGGGTTCTATGGCTACACCTTC
TRBJ1-1,-,TRBD1,TRBV7-3,CASSQTTGRTEAFF,TGTGCCAGCAGCCAAACGACAGGGAGGACTGAAGCTTTCTTT
TRBJ2-2,-,TRBD1,TRBV9,CASSVGGTGVPGELFF,TGTGCCAGCAGCGTCGGCGGGACAGGGGTACCCGGGGAGCTGTTTTTT
TRBJ2-1,-,-,TRBV10-3,CASRESYNEQFF,TGTGCCAGCCGGGAGAGTTACAATGAGCAGTTCTTC
TRBJ1-4,-,TRBD1,TRBV20-1,CSAKQGATNEKLFF,TGCAGTGCTAAACAGGGGGCCACGAATGAAAAACTGTTTTTT
TRBJ2-7,-,-,TRBV5-1,CASSPSPPGQLGEQYF,TGCGCCAGCAGCCCAAGCCCCCCAGGGCAGCTCGGCGAGCAGTACTTC
TRBJ2-3,-,-,TRBV12-3/TRBV12-4,CASRDTSLRDTQYF,TGTGCCAGCAGGGATACTAGCCTCAGAGATACGCAGTATTTT
TRBJ1-1,once,-,TRBV9,CASSVEAVNTEAFF,TGTGCCAGCAGCGTAGAAGCGGTGAACACTGAAGCTTTCTTT
TRBJ1-5,-,TRBD1,TRBV20-1,CSARGPRGEPQHF,TGCAGTGCCAGGGGGCCACGCGGGGAGCCCCAGCATTTT
TRBJ2-1,-,-,TRBV18,CASSPFSYNEQFF,TGTGCCAGCTCACCATTCAGCTACAATGAGCAGTTCTTC
TRBJ2-1,-,TRBD2,TRBV10-3,CASAGGYSYNEQFF,TGTGCCAGTGCGGGGGGATACTCCTACAATGAGCAGTTCTTC
TRBJ2-2,-,-,TRBV4-1,CASSHGGPNTGELFF,TGCGCCAGCAGCCATGGCGGACCGAACACCGGGGAGCTGTTTTTT
TRBJ2-4,-,-,TRBV29-1,CSVRPSGKNIQYF,TGCAGCGTTCGGCCCTCGGGCAAAAACATTCAGTACTTC
TRBJ2-2,-,TRBD1,TRBV27,CASRVGTVGELFF,TGTGCCAGCAGGGTTGGGACAGTGGGGGAGCTGTTTTTT
TRBJ2-7,few,TRBD2,TRBV6-5,CASSYPGLAYEQYF,TGTGCCAGCAGTTACCCGGGACTAGCCTACGAGCAGTACTTC
TRBJ1-2,-,-,TRBV20-1,CSARVQGLGYTF,TGCAGTGCTAGAGTTCAGGGGCTTGGCTACACCTTC
TRBJ2-2,once,-,TRBV29-1,CSGSRGAGELFF,TGCAGCGGAAGCAGGGGCGCCGGGGAGCTGTTTTTT